The 31 T cell receptor beta chains presented below share a single source sample, sequenced in a study of radiation and T cells in renal cell carcinoma. The time point denotes: blood 2 weeks post-SBRT. The treatment: 15 Gy SBRT to primary tumor, nephrectomy 4 weeks later. Profiling relied on immunoSEQ multiplex PCR, and the TCRdb table lists in-frame clones only, not all of them. The table lists some 120,000 clones, over 75% of them singletons. The source material was blood, sampled from a patient whose treatment included radiotherapy and nephrectomy. These receptor sequences come from a man aged 50 to 59 with renal cell carcinoma.

This sequence joins TRBV7-8 and TRBJ2-7, with 7 positions matching TRBD1. This CDR3 region has 14 residues. V dropped 3 bases and J dropped 5; count of bases not matched to a gene: 7. Germline lookup yields CDR1 SGHVS and CDR2 FQNEAQ. The CDR3 DNA is TGTGCCAGCAGCTTCGACAGGGTGTCCCACGAGCAGTACTTC. This codes for CASSFDRVSHEQYF.

V usage is TRBV4-2 and J usage is TRBJ1-5; D is unresolved. V lost 0 bases, J lost 0 bases, and 12 bases lay in between. The CDR3 extends over 17 amino acids. CDR1 and CDR2 from the germline V gene are LGHNA and YNFKEQ. In DNA form, the CDR3 reads TGTGCCAGCAGCCAAGATCCTTTGTCAGATAGCAATCAGCCCCAGCATTTT. The encoded protein is CASSQDPLSDSNQPQHF.

This clone was seen more than once but under ten times. The chain combines TRBV5-1 with TRBJ1-2; TRBD1 is a possible D gene (6 bases). Per germline, CDR1 SGHRS and CDR2 YFSETQ. The V and J ends lost 2 bases and 4 bases respectively, with 9 bases between them. The CDR3 runs to 13 residues. CDR3 amino acids: CASSFQGFYGYTF. CDR3 sequence (DNA): TGCGCCAGCAGCTTTCAGGGGTTCTATGGCTACACCTTC.

This chain joins TRBV30 and TRBJ1-3, with D possibly matching TRBD1 (5 bases). Germline CDR1 GTSNPN, CDR2 SVGIG (reference sequence). Deletions cut 2 bases from V and 0 bases from J, with 11 bases between. The CDR3 contains 15 residues. The CDR3, as DNA: TGTGCCTGGAGTAGGGGCAGCTACTCTGGAAACACCATATATTTT. As protein: CAWSRGSYSGNTIYF.

The CDR3 DNA follows: TGTGCCAGCAGTTCCCAGCATCAGCCCCAGCATTTT. Protein product: CASSSQHQPQHF. The chain couples TRBV28 to TRBJ1-5; D is uncertain. The CDR3 runs to 12 residues. V dropped 4 bases and J dropped 5 bases, with 6 bases sitting between them. The germline V gene encodes CDR1 MDHEN and CDR2 SYDVKM.

The chain recombines TRBV2 with TRBJ2-7; 7 bases agree with TRBD1. J was trimmed by 4 bases and V by 6 bases; bases with no gene match: 9. The germline V gene encodes CDR1 SNHLY and CDR2 FYNNEI. This CDR3 is 14 amino acids long. CDR3 bases: TGTGCCAGCAGACACCGGGACAGACCGTACGAGCAGTACTTC. Amino acid sequence: CASRHRDRPYEQYF.

A single count supports this clone. The CDR3 DNA reads as TGTGCCAGCTCACCACCACAGGGGGTCTACGAGCAGTACTTC. This codes for CASSPPQGVYEQYF. The chain carries TRBV18 and TRBJ2-7; 8 nucleotides line up with TRBD1. J lost 3 bases, V lost 0 bases, and 1 base had no gene match. The germline CDR1 and CDR2 sequences are KGHSH and LQKENI. The CDR3 loop spans 14 amino acids.

This clone has just a few counts. This chain uses TRBV19 with TRBJ1-1; maybe TRBD1 (6 bases). The CDR3 has 13 residues. CDR1 and CDR2 from the germline V gene are LNHDA and SQIVND (reference sequence). V lost 5 bases and J 3 bases, leaving 10 bases between the germline ends. The CDR3 loop reads CASSVKGDTEAFF. Written as DNA, the CDR3 is TGTGCCAGTAGTGTCAAGGGGGACACTGAAGCTTTCTTT.

The CDR3 coding sequence is TGTGCCAGCAGCTTTGACAAGACAGGGATTTTGAACACTGAAGCTTTCTTT. Translating gives CASSFDKTGILNTEAFF. This sequence joins TRBV7-6 and TRBJ1-1; 7 bases are shared with TRBD1. J gave up 0 bases and V 3 bases, and 10 bases lay outside the gene matches. Germline V gene lookup returns CDR1 SGHVS and CDR2 FNYEAQ. The length of the CDR3 is 17 residues.

This clone was seen only once. The chain joins TRBV5-1 to TRBJ2-3; D is perhaps TRBD2 (6 bases). There are 15 residues in the CDR3. Germline V gene data show CDR1 as SGHRS and CDR2 as YFSETQ. With 0 bases removed from V and 5 bases from J, the gap between germline ends came to 13 bases. CDR3: CASSLVAGTRDTQYF. Here the CDR3 DNA reads TGCGCCAGCAGCTTGGTTGCGGGGACCCGAGATACGCAGTATTTT. Together with reference TRBV5-1 and TRBJ2-3, the CDR3 gives the full variable domain: KAGVTQTPRYLIKTRGQQVTLSCSPISGHRSVSWYQQTPGQGLQFLFEYFSETQRNKGNFPGRFSGRQFSNSRSEMNVSTLELGDSALYLCASSLVAGTRDTQYFGPGTRLTVL.

The rearrangement joins TRBV4-2 to TRBJ1-6; D remains unclear. The germline V gene encodes CDR1 LGHNA and CDR2 YNFKEQ. The CDR3 length is 14 residues. V lost 2 bases and J lost 7, with 9 bases in between. CDR3 nucleotides: TGTGCCAGCAGCCAATCAGGAACGAATTCACCCCTCCACTTT. Translating it yields CASSQSGTNSPLHF.

V is TRBV7-8 and J is TRBJ2-5; 7 bases match TRBD2. The CDR3 covers 15 residues. Germline CDR1 reads SGHVS; CDR2 reads FQNEAQ. Trimming at V came to 1 base and at J to 4 bases, leaving 6 bases not matched to a gene. CDR3 loop: CASSLESVAGETQYF. CDR3 nucleotide sequence: TGTGCCAGCAGCTTAGAGTCGGTAGCGGGAGAGACCCAGTACTTC.

The chain recombines TRBV30 with TRBJ1-3; 7 bases agree with TRBD1. V was clipped by 5 bases and J by 15 bases; unmatched bases: 13. From germline, CDR1 is GTSNPN and CDR2 SVGIG (reference sequence). The CDR3 spans 12 residues. Here the CDR3 reads CAWEGADIRTYF. As DNA, the CDR3 is TGTGCCTGGGAGGGGGCTGACATTCGGACATATTTT.

This clone was observed a handful of times. The V and J genes are TRBV15 and TRBJ1-3, with D possibly matching TRBD1 (6 bases). Trimming removed 1 base at V and 0 bases at J, with 7 bases between. In germline, CDR1 is LNHNV, CDR2 YYDKDF (reference sequence). The CDR3 is made up of 15 amino acids. CDR3 nucleotides: TGTGCCACCAGCAGAGGACAGGACTCTGGAAACACCATATATTTT. Protein sequence: CATSRGQDSGNTIYF.

V gene TRBV27 combines with J gene TRBJ2-7, with D tentatively TRBD1 or TRBD2 (6 bases each). Germline values: CDR1 MNHEY, CDR2 SMNVEV (reference sequence). V lost 2 bases, J lost 5 bases, and 10 bases lay in between. This CDR3 comprises 13 residues. CDR3 residues: CASSLEGGNEQYF. CDR3 coding DNA: TGTGCCAGCAGTTTAGAGGGGGGCAACGAGCAGTACTTC.

The chain links TRBV29-1 to TRBJ2-1, with D maybe TRBD1 (5 bases). The CDR3 is made up of 12 amino acids. Trimming took 1 base from V and 5 from J, leaving 6 bases between them. The V gene's germline CDR1 is SQVTM and CDR2 ANQGSEA. CDR3 sequence reads: CSVEVGDNEQFF. In nucleotides, the CDR3 is TGCAGCGTTGAAGTAGGGGACAATGAGCAGTTCTTC.

The chain combines TRBV29-1 with TRBJ2-7; D may be TRBD1 (6 bases). The CDR3 sequence is 12 residues long. The germline V and J ends were trimmed by 7 bases and 1 base, with 11 bases remaining between them. Germline-derived CDR1 and CDR2 are SQVTM and ANQGSEA. In DNA form, the CDR3 reads TGCAGCGCAACAGGACAGTCCTACGAGCAGTACTTC. It translates to CSATGQSYEQYF.

This chain links TRBV2 with TRBJ1-3, with D hard to call. The CDR3 length is 13 residues. V was pared by 7 bases and J by 0 bases, with 7 bases between. CDR1 SNHLY and CDR2 FYNNEI come from the germline V gene. The CDR3 DNA follows: TGTGCCAGCAAAGGCAGCTCTGGAAACACCATATATTTT. This gives the protein CASKGSSGNTIYF.

This clone showed up just once. J is TRBJ2-7 and V is TRBV5-4; tentative D call: TRBD2 (6 bases). Germline V gene sequence: CDR1 SGHNT, CDR2 YYREEE (reference sequence). Between the trimmed V and J ends, which lost 1 base and 5 bases, there was a span of 13 bases. CDR3 length: 14 residues. The CDR3, as DNA: TGTGCCAGCAGCTTGTCTAGCGCAAATGACGAGCAGTACTTC. Amino acid sequence: CASSLSSANDEQYF. The whole variable domain, filled in from reference TRBV5-4 and TRBJ2-7, reads ETGVTQSPTHLIKTRGQQVTLRCSSQSGHNTVSWYQQALGQGPQFIFQYYREEENGRGNFPPRFSGLQFPNYSSELNVNALELDDSALYLCASSLSSANDEQYFGPGTRLTVT.

The chain employs TRBV28 and TRBJ1-4; a weak D match, TRBD1 (5 bases). This CDR3 is 17 amino acids long. CDR1 MDHEN and CDR2 SYDVKM come from the germline V gene. Between the trimmed V and J ends, which lost 1 base and 8 bases, there was a span of 20 bases. The CDR3 region is CASSLLWDDRWEEKLFF. Here the CDR3 DNA reads TGTGCCAGCAGTTTATTATGGGACGACCGATGGGAGGAAAAACTGTTTTTT.

The sample holds a few counts of this clone. This chain links TRBV5-4 with TRBJ1-1, with D uncertain. This CDR3 is 12 amino acids long. The V and J ends lost 5 bases and 3 bases respectively, with 8 bases between them. CDR1 is SGHNT and CDR2 is YYREEE in the germline V gene (reference sequence). CDR3 amino acids: CASRRLDTEAFF. Written as DNA, the CDR3 is TGTGCCAGCAGAAGACTGGACACTGAAGCTTTCTTT. Based on the CDR3 plus reference TRBV5-4 and TRBJ1-1, the full variable domain is ETGVTQSPTHLIKTRGQQVTLRCSSQSGHNTVSWYQQALGQGPQFIFQYYREEENGRGNFPPRFSGLQFPNYSSELNVNALELDDSALYLCASRRLDTEAFFGQGTRLTVV.

V is TRBV5-1 and J is TRBJ2-1; 14 bases line up with TRBD2. CDR1 SGHRS and CDR2 YFSETQ come from the germline V gene. The CDR3 covers 17 residues. V lost 0 bases, J lost 8 bases, and 7 bases stayed unmatched. The CDR3 DNA reads as TGCGCCAGCAGCTTGGCCTCCGGGACTAGCGGGAGCCATGAGCAGTTCTTC. This translates into CASSLASGTSGSHEQFF.

The count of this clone is one. The gene calls are TRBV6-5 and TRBJ2-2; D gene ambiguous. Germline CDR1 MNHEY, CDR2 SVGAGI. V was trimmed by 1 base and J by 3 bases, leaving 3 bases between them. The CDR3 is 13 residues long. The CDR3 DNA follows: TGTGCCAGCAGTTACTGGGACACCGGGGAGCTGTTTTTT. Translation: CASSYWDTGELFF.

The chain couples TRBV5-1 to TRBJ1-1, with D hard to call. Germline assignment: CDR1 SGHRS and CDR2 YFSETQ. The CDR3 length is 13 residues. The V and J ends lost 4 bases and 0 bases respectively, with 7 bases between them. CDR3 loop: CASSADVNTEAFF. The DNA for the CDR3 is TGCGCCAGCAGCGCGGACGTGAACACTGAAGCTTTCTTT.

In its sample, this clone was seen once. This sequence joins TRBV18 and TRBJ1-2; no firm D call. V lost 3 bases and J lost 4, with 9 bases in between. The germline CDR1 and CDR2 sequences are KGHSH and LQKENI. There are 13 residues in the CDR3. This chain's CDR3 is CASSPPAIYGYTF. CDR3 coding DNA: TGTGCCAGCTCACCCCCGGCGATCTATGGCTACACCTTC.

This clone has only a few counts. The chain couples TRBV14 to TRBJ1-2; D possibly corresponds to TRBD1 (5 bases). The CDR3 consists of 15 residues. CDR1 and CDR2 from the germline V gene are SGHDN and FVKESK. With 1 base removed from V and 8 bases from J, the gap between germline ends came to 17 bases. This CDR3 reads CASSQGVLRATGYTF. The DNA for the CDR3 is TGTGCCAGCAGCCAAGGAGTTCTCAGGGCCACGGGCTACACCTTC. The variable domain in full, completed from reference TRBV14 and TRBJ1-2, reads EAGVTQFPSHSVIEKGQTVTLRCDPISGHDNLYWYRRVMGKEIKFLLHFVKESKQDESGMPNNRFLAERTGGTYSTLKVQPAELEDSGVYFCASSQGVLRATGYTFGSGTRLTVV.

The chain uses TRBV7-2 and TRBJ2-3; 13 bases are shared with TRBD2. The ends lost 5 bases at V and 7 bases at J; junction bases unmatched: 9. CDR1 is SGHTA, CDR2 FQGNSA, per germline. The CDR3 covers 16 residues. DNA for the CDR3: TGTGCCAGCAGCCTCACACTAGCGGGGGGGCCCCATACGCAGTATTTT. Translation gives CASSLTLAGGPHTQYF.

This chain joins TRBV28 and TRBJ1-2; D is uncertain. CDR1 and CDR2 (germline): MDHEN, SYDVKM. V was cut by 5 bases and J by 0 bases, with 25 bases left in between. The CDR3 contains 19 residues. The CDR3: CASSEIPTDAIKANYGYTF. As DNA, the CDR3 is TGTGCCAGCAGTGAAATACCAACAGATGCTATTAAAGCTAACTATGGCTACACCTTC.

This clone has just a few counts. V is TRBV6-5 and J is TRBJ1-2, with D hard to call. Germline V gives CDR1 MNHEY, CDR2 SVGAGI. The CDR3 extends over 11 amino acids. V was trimmed by 4 bases and J by 8 bases, leaving 8 bases between them. The CDR3 nucleotides read TGTGCCAGCAGTTCCGGTCCGGGCTACACCTTC. This encodes CASSSGPGYTF.

In this sample, this clone turned up once. This chain connects TRBV4-1 to TRBJ1-1; D is unclear. The V gene's germline CDR1 is MGHRA and CDR2 YSYEKL. The V and J ends lost 4 bases and 0 bases respectively, with 21 bases between them. The CDR3 sequence is 18 residues long. The CDR3, as DNA: TGCGCCAGCAGCCGCCAGGTAATTGAACGGAGTATGAACACTGAAGCTTTCTTT. Amino acid sequence: CASSRQVIERSMNTEAFF.

V gene TRBV19 combines with J gene TRBJ1-1; 9 bases map to TRBD1. V trimming: 5 bases; J trimming: 8 bases; junction bases outside the gene matches: 9. The CDR3 consists of 14 residues. Germline V gene data show CDR1 as LNHDA and CDR2 as SQIVND (reference sequence). The CDR3 protein is CASSSYRGRKEAFF. CDR3 DNA: TGTGCCAGTAGTTCCTACAGGGGGCGCAAGGAAGCTTTCTTT.